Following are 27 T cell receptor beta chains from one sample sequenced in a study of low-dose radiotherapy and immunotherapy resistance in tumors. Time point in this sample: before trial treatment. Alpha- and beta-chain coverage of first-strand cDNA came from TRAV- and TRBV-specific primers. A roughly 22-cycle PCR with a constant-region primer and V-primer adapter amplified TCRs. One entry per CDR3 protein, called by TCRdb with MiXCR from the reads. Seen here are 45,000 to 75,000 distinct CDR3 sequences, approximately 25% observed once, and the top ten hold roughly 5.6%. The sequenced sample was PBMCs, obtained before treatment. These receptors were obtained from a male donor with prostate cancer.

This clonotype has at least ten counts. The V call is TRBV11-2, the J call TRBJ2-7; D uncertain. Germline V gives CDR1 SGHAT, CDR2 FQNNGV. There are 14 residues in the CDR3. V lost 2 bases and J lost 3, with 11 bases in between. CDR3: CASSLIDTGYEQYF. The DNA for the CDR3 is TGTGCCAGCAGCTTAATCGACACTGGCTACGAGCAGTACTTC. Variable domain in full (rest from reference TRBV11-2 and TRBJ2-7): EAGVAQSPRYKIIEKRQSVAFWCNPISGHATLYWYQQILGQGPKLLIQFQNNGVVDDSQLPKDRFSAERLKGVDSTLKIQPAKLEDSAVYLCASSLIDTGYEQYFGPGTRLTVT.

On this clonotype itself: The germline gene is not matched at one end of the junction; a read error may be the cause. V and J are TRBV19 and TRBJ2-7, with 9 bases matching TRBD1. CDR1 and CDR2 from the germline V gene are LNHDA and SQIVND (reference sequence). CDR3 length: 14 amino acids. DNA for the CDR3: TGTTCCAGTAGTACCCGACAGGGGGGTAACGAGCAGTACTTT. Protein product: CSSSTRQGGNEQYF.

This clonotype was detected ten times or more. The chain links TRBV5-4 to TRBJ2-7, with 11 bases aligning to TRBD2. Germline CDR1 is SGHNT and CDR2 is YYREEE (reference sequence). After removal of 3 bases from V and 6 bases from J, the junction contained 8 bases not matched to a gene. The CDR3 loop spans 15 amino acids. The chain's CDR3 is CASSSQLAGVGEQYF. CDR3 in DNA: TGTGCCAGCAGCTCCCAACTAGCGGGAGTTGGCGAGCAGTACTTC.

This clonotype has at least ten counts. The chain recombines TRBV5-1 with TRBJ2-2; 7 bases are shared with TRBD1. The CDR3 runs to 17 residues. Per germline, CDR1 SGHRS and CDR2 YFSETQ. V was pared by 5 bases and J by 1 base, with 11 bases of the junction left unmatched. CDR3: CASRQNPGTENTGELFF. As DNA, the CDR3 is TGCGCCAGCAGGCAGAACCCCGGGACAGAGAACACCGGGGAGCTGTTTTTT.

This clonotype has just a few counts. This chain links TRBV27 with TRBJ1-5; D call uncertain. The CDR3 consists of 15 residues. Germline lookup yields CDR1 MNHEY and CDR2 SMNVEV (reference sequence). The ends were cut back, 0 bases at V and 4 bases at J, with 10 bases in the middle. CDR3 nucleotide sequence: TGTGCCAGCAGTTTATCATCGCAGCCAAATCAGCCCCAGCATTTT. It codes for CASSLSSQPNQPQHF.

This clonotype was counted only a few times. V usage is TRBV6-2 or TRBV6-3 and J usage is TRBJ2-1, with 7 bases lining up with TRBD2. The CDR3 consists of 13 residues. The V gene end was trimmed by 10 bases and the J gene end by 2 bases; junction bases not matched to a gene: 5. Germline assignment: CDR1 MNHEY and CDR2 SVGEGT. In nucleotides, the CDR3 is TGTGCCACGCGGGGGACCACCTACAATGAGCAGTTCTTC. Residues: CATRGTTYNEQFF.

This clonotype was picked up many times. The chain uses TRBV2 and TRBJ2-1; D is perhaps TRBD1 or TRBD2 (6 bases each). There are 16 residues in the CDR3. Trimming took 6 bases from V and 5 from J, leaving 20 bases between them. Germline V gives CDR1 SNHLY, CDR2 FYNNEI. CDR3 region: CASRRGWLAPNNEQFF. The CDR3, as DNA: TGTGCCAGCAGGAGGGGGTGGCTAGCGCCGAACAATGAGCAGTTCTTC.

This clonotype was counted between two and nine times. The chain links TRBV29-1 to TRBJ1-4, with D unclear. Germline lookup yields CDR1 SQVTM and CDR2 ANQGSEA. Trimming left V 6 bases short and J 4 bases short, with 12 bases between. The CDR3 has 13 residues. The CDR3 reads CSVLLGSNEKLFF. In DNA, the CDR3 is TGCAGCGTACTACTGGGCAGTAATGAAAAACTGTTTTTT.

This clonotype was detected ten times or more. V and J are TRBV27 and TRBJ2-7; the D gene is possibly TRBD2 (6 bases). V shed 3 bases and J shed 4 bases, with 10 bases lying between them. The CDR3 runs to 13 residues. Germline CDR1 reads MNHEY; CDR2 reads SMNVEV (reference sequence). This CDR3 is CASSFPGGYEQYF. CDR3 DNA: TGTGCCAGCAGTTTCCCCGGGGGATACGAGCAGTACTTC.

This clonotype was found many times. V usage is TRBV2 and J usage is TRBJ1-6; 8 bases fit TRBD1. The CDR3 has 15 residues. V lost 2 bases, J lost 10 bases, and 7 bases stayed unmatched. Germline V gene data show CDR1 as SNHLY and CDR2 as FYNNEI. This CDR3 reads CASSETGTGRSPLHF. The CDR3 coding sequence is TGTGCCAGCAGTGAAACCGGGACAGGACGGTCACCCCTCCACTTT.

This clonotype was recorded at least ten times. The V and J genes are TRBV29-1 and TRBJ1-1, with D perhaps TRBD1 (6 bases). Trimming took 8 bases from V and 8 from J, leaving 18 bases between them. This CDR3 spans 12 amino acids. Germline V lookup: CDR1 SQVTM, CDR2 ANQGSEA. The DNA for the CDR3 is TGCAGCTTCCGAACTATTGGGACAGAAGCTTTCTTT. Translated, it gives CSFRTIGTEAFF.

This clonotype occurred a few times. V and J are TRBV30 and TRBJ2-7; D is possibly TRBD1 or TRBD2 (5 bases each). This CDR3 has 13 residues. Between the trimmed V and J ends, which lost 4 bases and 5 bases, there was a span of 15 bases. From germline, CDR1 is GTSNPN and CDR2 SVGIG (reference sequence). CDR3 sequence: CAWNAGTLDEQYF. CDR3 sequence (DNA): TGTGCCTGGAATGCAGGGACCCTCGACGAGCAGTACTTC.

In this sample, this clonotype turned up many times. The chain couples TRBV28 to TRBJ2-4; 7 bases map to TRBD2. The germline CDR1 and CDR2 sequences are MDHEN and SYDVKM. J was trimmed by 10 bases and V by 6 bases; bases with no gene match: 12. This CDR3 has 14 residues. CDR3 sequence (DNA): TGTGCCAGCAGATCTAACCGGGACTACAGGATTCAGTACTTC. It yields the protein CASRSNRDYRIQYF.

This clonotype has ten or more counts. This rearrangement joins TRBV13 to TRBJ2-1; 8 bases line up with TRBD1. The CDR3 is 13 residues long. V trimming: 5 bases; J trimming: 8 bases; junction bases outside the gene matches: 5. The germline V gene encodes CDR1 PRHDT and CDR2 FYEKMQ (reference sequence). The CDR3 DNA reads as TGTGCCAGCAGCATTGACAGGGGCGATGAGCAGTTCTTC. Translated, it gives CASSIDRGDEQFF. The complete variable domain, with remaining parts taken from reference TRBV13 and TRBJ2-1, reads AAGVIQSPRHLIKEKRETATLKCYPIPRHDTVYWYQQGPGQDPQFLISFYEKMQSDKGSIPDRFSAQQFSDYHSELNMSSLELGDSALYFCASSIDRGDEQFFGPGTRLTVL.

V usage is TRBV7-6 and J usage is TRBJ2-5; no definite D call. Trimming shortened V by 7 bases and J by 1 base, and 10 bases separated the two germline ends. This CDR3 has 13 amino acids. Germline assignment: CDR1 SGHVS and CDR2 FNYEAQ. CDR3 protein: CASIGSIQETQYF. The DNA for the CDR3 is TGTGCCAGCATCGGCTCGATCCAAGAGACCCAGTACTTC.

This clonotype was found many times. The CDR3 sequence is CASSPKGTGLSNQPQHF. CDR3 DNA: TGTGCCAGCAGCCCGAAGGGAACAGGCTTAAGCAATCAGCCCCAGCATTTT. J is TRBJ1-5 and V is TRBV6-1; possibly TRBD1 for D (5 bases). This CDR3 is 17 amino acids long. Germline CDR1 and CDR2: MNHNS and SASEGT. Trimming removed 6 bases at V and 1 base at J, with 19 bases between.

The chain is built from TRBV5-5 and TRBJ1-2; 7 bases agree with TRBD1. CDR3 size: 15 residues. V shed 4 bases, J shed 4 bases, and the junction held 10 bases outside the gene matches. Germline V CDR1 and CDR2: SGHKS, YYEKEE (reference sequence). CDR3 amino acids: CASSRVGTEAYGYTF. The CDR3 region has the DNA TGTGCCAGCAGCCGGGTGGGGACAGAGGCCTATGGCTACACCTTC. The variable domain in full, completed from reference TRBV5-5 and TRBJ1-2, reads DAGVTQSPTHLIKTRGQQVTLRCSPISGHKSVSWYQQVLGQGPQFIFQYYEKEERGRGNFPDRFSARQFPNYSSELNVNALLLGDSALYLCASSRVGTEAYGYTFGSGTRLTVV.

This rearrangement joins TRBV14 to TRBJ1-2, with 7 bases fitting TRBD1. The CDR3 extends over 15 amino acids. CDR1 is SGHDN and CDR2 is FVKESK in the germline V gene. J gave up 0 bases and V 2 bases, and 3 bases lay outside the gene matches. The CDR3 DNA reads TGTGCCAGCAGCCAACCGGGGACAGCTAACTATGGCTACACCTTC. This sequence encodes CASSQPGTANYGYTF.

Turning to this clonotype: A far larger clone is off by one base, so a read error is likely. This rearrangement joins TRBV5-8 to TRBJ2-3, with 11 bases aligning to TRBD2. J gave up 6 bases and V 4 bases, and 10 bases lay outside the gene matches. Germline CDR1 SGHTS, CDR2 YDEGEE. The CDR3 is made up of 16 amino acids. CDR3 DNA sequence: TGTGCCAGCAGCCCTCAGGCTAGCGGGGGGTCCGATACGCAGTATTTT. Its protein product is CASSPQASGGSDTQYF. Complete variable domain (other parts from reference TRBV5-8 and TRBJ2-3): EAGVTQSPTHLIKTRGQQATLRCSPISGHTSVYWYQQALGLGLQFLLWYDEGEERNRGNFPPRFSGRQFPNYSSELNVNALELEDSALYLCASSPQASGGSDTQYFGPGTRLTVL.

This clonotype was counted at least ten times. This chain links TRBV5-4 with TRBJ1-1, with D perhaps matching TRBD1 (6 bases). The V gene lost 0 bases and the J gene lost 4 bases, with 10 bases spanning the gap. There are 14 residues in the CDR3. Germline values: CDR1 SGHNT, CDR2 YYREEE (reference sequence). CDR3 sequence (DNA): TGTGCCAGCAGCTTGGTGGGGGGCAGCACTGAAGCTTTCTTT. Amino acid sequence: CASSLVGGSTEAFF. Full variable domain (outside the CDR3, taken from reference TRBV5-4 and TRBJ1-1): ETGVTQSPTHLIKTRGQQVTLRCSSQSGHNTVSWYQQALGQGPQFIFQYYREEENGRGNFPPRFSGLQFPNYSSELNVNALELDDSALYLCASSLVGGSTEAFFGQGTRLTVV.

The chain's CDR3 is CASSFHGEQFF. DNA of the CDR3: TGCGCCAGCAGCTTCCATGGTGAGCAGTTCTTC. The V and J genes are TRBV4-1 and TRBJ2-1; the D is unclear. Germline V lookup: CDR1 MGHRA, CDR2 YSYEKL. The CDR3 length is 11 residues. V dropped 5 bases and J dropped 9 bases, with 8 bases sitting between them.

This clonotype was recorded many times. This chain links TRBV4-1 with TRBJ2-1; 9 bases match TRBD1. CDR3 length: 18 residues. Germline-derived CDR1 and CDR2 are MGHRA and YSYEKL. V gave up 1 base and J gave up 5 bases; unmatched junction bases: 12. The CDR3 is CASSQVGATGGWDNEQFF. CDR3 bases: TGCGCCAGCAGCCAAGTTGGGGCCACAGGGGGCTGGGACAATGAGCAGTTCTTC.

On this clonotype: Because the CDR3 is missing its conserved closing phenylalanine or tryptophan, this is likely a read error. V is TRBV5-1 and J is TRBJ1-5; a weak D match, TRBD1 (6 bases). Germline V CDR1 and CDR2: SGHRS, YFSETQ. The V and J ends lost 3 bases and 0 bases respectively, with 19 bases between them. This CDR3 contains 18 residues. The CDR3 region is CASSSEPTGVYSNQPQHL. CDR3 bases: TGCGCCAGCAGCTCGGAACCGACAGGAGTCTATAGCAATCAGCCCCAGCATTTG.

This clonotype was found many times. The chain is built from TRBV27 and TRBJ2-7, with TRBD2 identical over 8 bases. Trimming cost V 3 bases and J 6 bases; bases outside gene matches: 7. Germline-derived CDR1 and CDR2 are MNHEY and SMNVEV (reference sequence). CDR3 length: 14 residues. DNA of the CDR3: TGTGCCAGCAGTTTTTTAGCGGGATCGATCGAGCAGTACTTC. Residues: CASSFLAGSIEQYF.

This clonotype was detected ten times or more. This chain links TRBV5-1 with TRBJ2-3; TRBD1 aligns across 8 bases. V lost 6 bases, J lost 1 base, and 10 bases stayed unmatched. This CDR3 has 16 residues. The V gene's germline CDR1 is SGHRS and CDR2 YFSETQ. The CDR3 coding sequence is TGCGCCAGCACCGTCAGGGGGCAGCAAGGCACAGATACGCAGTATTTT. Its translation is CASTVRGQQGTDTQYF.

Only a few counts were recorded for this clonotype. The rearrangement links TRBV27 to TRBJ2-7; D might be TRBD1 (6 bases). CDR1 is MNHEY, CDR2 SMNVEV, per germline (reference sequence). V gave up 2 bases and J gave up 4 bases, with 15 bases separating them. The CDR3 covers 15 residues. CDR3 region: CASSLGGQPLYEQYF. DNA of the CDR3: TGTGCCAGCAGTTTAGGGGGACAACCACTGTACGAGCAGTACTTC.

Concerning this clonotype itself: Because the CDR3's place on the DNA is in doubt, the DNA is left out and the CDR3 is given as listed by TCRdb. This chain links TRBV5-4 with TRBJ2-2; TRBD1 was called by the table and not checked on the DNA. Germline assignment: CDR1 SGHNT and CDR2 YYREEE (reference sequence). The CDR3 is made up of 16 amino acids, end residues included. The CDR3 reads CASSFGRGTGELFFFF.